One and the same sample provided the 3 T cell receptor beta chains below, sequenced in a study of sequential checkpoint blockade in melanoma. TCRdb's copy holds only in-frame clones and misses some; the assay was immunoSEQ multiplex PCR. The sample has 10,000 to 15,000 clones, roughly 60% seen once. Treatment given: randomized to nivolumab then ipilimumab (arm A) or the reverse (arm B). The source was CD8+ T cells sorted from blood (inferred from file names), collected from a patient given nivolumab and ipilimumab in sequence. The receptor source for this set is a human donor with melanoma.

The rearrangement uses TRBV6-1 and TRBJ2-7, with 9 bases aligning to TRBD1. Germline V CDR1 and CDR2: MNHNS, SASEGT. The length of the CDR3 is 15 residues. V was clipped by 4 bases and J by 6 bases; unmatched bases: 10. The CDR3 DNA is TGTGCCAGCAGTGCAATCGAGGGACAGGGAAGCGAGCAGTACTTC. The encoded protein is CASSAIEGQGSEQYF.

V usage is TRBV2 and J usage is TRBJ2-3, with 10 positions matching TRBD2. CDR3 size: 14 residues. In germline, CDR1 is SNHLY, CDR2 FYNNEI. Trimming at V came to 6 bases and at J to 7 bases, leaving 7 bases not matched to a gene. This CDR3 reads CASRDSGRRNTQYF. The CDR3 nucleotides are TGTGCCAGCAGGGATAGCGGGAGGAGGAATACGCAGTATTTT.

The chain has TRBV7-2 and TRBJ2-1; no firm D call. CDR3 size: 15 residues. Between the trimmed V and J ends, which lost 0 bases and 4 bases, there was a span of 10 bases. The germline V gene encodes CDR1 SGHTA and CDR2 FQGNSA. As DNA, the CDR3 is TGTGCCAGCAGCTTAGCGATTTCGCGATACAATGAGCAGTTCTTC. This codes for CASSLAISRYNEQFF.